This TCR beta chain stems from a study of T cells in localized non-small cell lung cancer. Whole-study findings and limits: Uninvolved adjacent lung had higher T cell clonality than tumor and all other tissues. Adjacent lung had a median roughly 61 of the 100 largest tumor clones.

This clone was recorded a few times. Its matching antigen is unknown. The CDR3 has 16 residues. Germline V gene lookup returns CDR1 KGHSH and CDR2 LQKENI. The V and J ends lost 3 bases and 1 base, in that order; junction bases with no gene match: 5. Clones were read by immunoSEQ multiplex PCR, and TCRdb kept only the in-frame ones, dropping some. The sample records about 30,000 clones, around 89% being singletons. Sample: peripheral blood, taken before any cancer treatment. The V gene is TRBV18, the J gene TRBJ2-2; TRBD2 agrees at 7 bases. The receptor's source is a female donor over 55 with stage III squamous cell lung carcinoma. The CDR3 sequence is CASSPTGGRNTGELFF. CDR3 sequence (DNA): TGTGCCAGCTCACCGACCGGGGGGAGGAACACCGGGGAGCTGTTTTTT.